The 28 T cell receptor beta chains reported below all come from one sample, sequenced in a study of PD-1 blockade in classical Hodgkin lymphoma. Each patient relapsed following autologous stem cell transplantation, and prior brentuximab vedotin exposure differed. Sequencing used immunoSEQ multiplex PCR; TCRdb keeps in-frame clones, though not all of them. Here the sample spans more than 10,000 clones, about four fifths being singletons. This specimen consisted of peripheral blood mononuclear cells (PBMCs), obtained at baseline. The receptors were gathered from a human donor with classical Hodgkin lymphoma.

V gene TRBV7-9 combines with J gene TRBJ2-3; 9 nucleotides align to TRBD2. V gave up 2 bases and J gave up 4 bases; unmatched junction bases: 4. The germline gives CDR1 SEHNR, CDR2 FQNEAQ (reference sequence). The CDR3 length is 15 residues. The CDR3 reads CASSLSGGIADTQYF. CDR3 bases: TGTGCCAGCAGCTTAAGCGGGGGGATTGCAGATACGCAGTATTTT.

This clone was counted a single time. V is TRBV7-2 and J is TRBJ2-7, with 10 bases lining up with TRBD1. Trimming at V came to 5 bases and at J to 2 bases, leaving 6 bases not matched to a gene. The CDR3 is 15 residues long. Per the germline V gene, CDR1 is SGHTA and CDR2 is FQGNSA. The CDR3 loop reads CASSIDRGPPYEQYF. For the CDR3, the DNA is TGTGCCAGCAGCATCGACAGGGGGCCTCCCTACGAGCAGTACTTC.

The chain is built from TRBV19 and TRBJ1-1; D remains unclear. Germline-derived CDR1 and CDR2 are LNHDA and SQIVND (reference sequence). The CDR3 sequence is 12 residues long. Between the trimmed V and J ends, which lost 7 bases and 2 bases, there was a span of 8 bases. The CDR3 coding sequence is TGTGCCAGTACTGCGGGTAACACTGAAGCTTTCTTT. This sequence encodes CASTAGNTEAFF. Drawing the rest from reference TRBV19 and TRBJ1-1, the complete variable domain is DGGITQSPKYLFRKEGQNVTLSCEQNLNHDAMYWYRQDPGQGLRLIYYSQIVNDFQKGDIAEGYSVSREKKESFPLTVTSAQKNPTAFYLCASTAGNTEAFFGQGTRLTVV.

This clone was counted a single time. The chain employs TRBV5-4 and TRBJ2-3, with D perhaps assigned TRBD1 or TRBD2 (5 bases each). Germline lookup yields CDR1 SGHNT and CDR2 YYREEE (reference sequence). The CDR3 runs 15 residues. V was shortened by 5 bases and J by 2 bases, with 15 bases between the two germline ends. This CDR3 is CASSSGTMNTDTQYF. CDR3 coding DNA: TGTGCCAGCAGTTCCGGGACCATGAACACAGATACGCAGTATTTT.

The genes are TRBV5-5 and TRBJ1-6; no clear D gene. CDR1 and CDR2 from the germline V gene are SGHKS and YYEKEE (reference sequence). V was cut by 2 bases and J by 6 bases, with 18 bases left in between. This CDR3 spans 17 amino acids. The CDR3 spells CASSFRLVQVVNSPLHF. DNA of the CDR3: TGTGCCAGCAGCTTTCGTCTTGTCCAGGTCGTTAATTCACCCCTCCACTTT.

A few counts support this clone. The rearrangement uses TRBV19 and TRBJ1-5, with TRBD1 as a possible D gene (5 bases). CDR1 is LNHDA and CDR2 is SQIVND in the germline V gene (reference sequence). The CDR3 has 15 amino acids. Between the trimmed V and J ends, which lost 3 bases and 2 bases, there was a span of 11 bases. CDR3 amino acids: CASSMGDARNQPQHF. The CDR3 DNA is TGTGCCAGTAGTATGGGGGACGCCCGCAATCAGCCCCAGCATTTT.

This chain connects TRBV6-5 to TRBJ1-5; 8 bases are shared with TRBD1. J gave up 0 bases and V 5 bases, and 0 bases lay outside the gene matches. This CDR3 has 14 residues. In germline, CDR1 is MNHEY, CDR2 SVGAGI. DNA of the CDR3: TGTGCCAGCAGTGGACAGGGTAGCAATCAGCCCCAGCATTTT. Translated, it gives CASSGQGSNQPQHF.

The chain employs TRBV4-1 and TRBJ1-2; 7 bases agree with TRBD1. CDR3 length: 13 amino acids. J was trimmed by 8 bases and V by 2 bases; bases with no gene match: 5. The germline CDR1 and CDR2 sequences are MGHRA and YSYEKL. CDR3 sequence reads: CASSQTGDRGYTF. The CDR3 bases are TGCGCCAGCAGCCAAACAGGGGACCGAGGCTACACCTTC.

This chain connects TRBV30 to TRBJ2-3; 8 bases match TRBD1. Trimming cost V 0 bases and J 2 bases; bases outside gene matches: 7. The CDR3 covers 16 residues. Germline CDR1 is GTSNPN and CDR2 is SVGIG (reference sequence). DNA for the CDR3: TGTGCCTGGAGTGTGCTGGGACAGGTGGTCACAGATACGCAGTATTTT. Translated: CAWSVLGQVVTDTQYF.

The rearrangement uses TRBV7-2 and TRBJ2-7; 7 nucleotides line up with TRBD2. The CDR3 has 15 amino acids. Unmatched junction bases numbered 11, after V lost 3 bases and J lost 6 bases. The germline V gene has CDR1 SGHTA and CDR2 FQGNSA. The CDR3 sequence: CASSFNDGRGSEQYV. For the CDR3, the DNA is TGTGCCAGCAGCTTTAATGACGGGCGGGGGTCCGAGCAGTACGTC.

This clone has more than one count but fewer than ten. This sequence joins TRBV4-1 and TRBJ1-1; 8 positions match TRBD1. V lost 4 bases and J lost 6; bases outside the gene matches: 13. Germline loops: CDR1 MGHRA, CDR2 YSYEKL. The CDR3 has 16 amino acids. CDR3 loop: CASSPGQGTLSPEAFF. The CDR3 region has the DNA TGCGCCAGCAGCCCCGGACAGGGAACCCTATCCCCTGAAGCTTTCTTT.

The chain recombines TRBV6-6 with TRBJ2-2; 10 nucleotides line up with TRBD1. This CDR3 has 16 residues. The V gene's germline CDR1 is MNHNY and CDR2 SVGAGI (reference sequence). The V segment lost 5 bases and the J segment 5 bases; nucleotides outside the gene matches: 8. Here the CDR3 reads CASSRGTGEGTGELFF. The CDR3 nucleotides read TGTGCCAGCAGTCGCGGGACAGGGGAGGGAACCGGGGAGCTGTTTTTT.

This clone was seen a handful of times. The V and J genes are TRBV5-1 and TRBJ2-5; 10 nucleotides align to TRBD2. V was pared by 3 bases and J by 1 base, with 12 bases of the junction left unmatched. Looked up from germline, CDR1 is SGHRS and CDR2 is YFSETQ. There are 18 residues in the CDR3. CDR3: CASSSWTSSGGIQETQYF. In nucleotides, the CDR3 is TGCGCCAGCAGCTCTTGGACTAGTAGCGGGGGGATCCAAGAGACCCAGTACTTC.

The V gene is TRBV4-1, the J gene TRBJ2-2; 7 nucleotides line up with TRBD2. Germline loops: CDR1 MGHRA, CDR2 YSYEKL. The CDR3 totals 18 residues. Trimming at V came to 3 bases and at J to 2 bases, leaving 12 bases not matched to a gene. The CDR3 reads CASSHPPGERGNTGELFF. The DNA of the CDR3 is TGCGCCAGCAGCCACCCCCCGGGGGAGCGGGGCAACACCGGGGAGCTGTTTTTT.

The chain has TRBV18 and TRBJ2-5; unclear D gene. Germline-derived CDR1 and CDR2 are KGHSH and LQKENI. The CDR3 is made up of 13 amino acids. The V gene lost 5 bases and the J gene lost 2 bases, with 9 bases spanning the gap. The CDR3: CASSTTVQETQYF. In DNA form, the CDR3 reads TGTGCCAGCTCAACGACGGTACAAGAGACCCAGTACTTC. Using reference TRBV18 and TRBJ2-5 for the parts outside the CDR3, the full variable domain is NAGVMQNPRHLVRRRGQEARLRCSPMKGHSHVYWYRQLPEEGLKFMVYLQKENIIDESGMPKERFSAEFPKEGPSILRIQQVVRGDSAAYFCASSTTVQETQYFGPGTRLLVL.

This sequence joins TRBV7-8 and TRBJ2-6; no firm D call. The CDR3 is made up of 18 amino acids. Germline CDR1 SGHVS, CDR2 FQNEAQ. With 5 bases removed from V and 5 bases from J, the gap between germline ends came to 22 bases. The CDR3 here is CASSATSYPQSRANVLTF. Written as DNA, the CDR3 is TGTGCCAGCAGCGCAACCTCTTACCCACAAAGTCGGGCCAACGTCCTGACTTTC.

The J gene is TRBJ1-3, the V gene TRBV28; a weak D match, TRBD1 (6 bases). V shed 6 bases and J shed 0 bases, with 12 bases lying between them. Germline V gives CDR1 MDHEN, CDR2 SYDVKM. The CDR3 covers 15 residues. CDR3 in amino acids: CASRGAVGSGNTIYF. In DNA, the CDR3 is TGTGCCAGCAGGGGGGCAGTGGGCTCTGGAAACACCATATATTTT.

The chain combines TRBV5-5 with TRBJ1-2; D not certain. The CDR3 has 15 residues. V was clipped by 0 bases and J by 4 bases, with 13 bases between them. From germline, CDR1 is SGHKS and CDR2 YYEKEE (reference sequence). This chain's CDR3 is CASSLAWERGYGYTF. The CDR3 region has the DNA TGTGCCAGCAGCTTGGCATGGGAACGCGGCTATGGCTACACCTTC. Variable domain in full (rest from reference TRBV5-5 and TRBJ1-2): DAGVTQSPTHLIKTRGQQVTLRCSPISGHKSVSWYQQVLGQGPQFIFQYYEKEERGRGNFPDRFSARQFPNYSSELNVNALLLGDSALYLCASSLAWERGYGYTFGSGTRLTVV.

This clone came up once. The chain carries TRBV7-9 and TRBJ2-5, with D unresolved. The germline CDR1 and CDR2 sequences are SEHNR and FQNEAQ (reference sequence). Trimming left V 3 bases short and J 5 bases short, with 16 bases between. The CDR3 has 15 amino acids. CDR3 amino acids: CASSLLVPTSETQYF. The CDR3, as DNA: TGTGCCAGCAGCTTGTTGGTCCCTACATCGGAGACCCAGTACTTC.

The CDR3 DNA reads as TGTGCCAGCAGTTGGGTAATAGCGGCAACTAGCACAGATACGCAGTATTTT. Translating it yields CASSWVIAATSTDTQYF. The V and J genes are TRBV28 and TRBJ2-3; D may be TRBD2 (6 bases). CDR1 and CDR2 (germline): MDHEN, SYDVKM. There are 17 residues in the CDR3. V was shortened by 4 bases and J by 0 bases, with 17 bases between the two germline ends.

This chain links TRBV10-1 with TRBJ1-1, with 8 nucleotides matching TRBD1. Germline assignment: CDR1 WNHNN and CDR2 SYGVQD (reference sequence). The length of the CDR3 is 16 residues. Unmatched junction bases numbered 7, after V lost 3 bases and J lost 1 base. CDR3 loop: CASSDRTGRSNTEAFF. Here the CDR3 DNA reads TGCGCCAGCAGTGATCGGACAGGGAGGTCGAACACTGAAGCTTTCTTT.

The gene calls are TRBV9 and TRBJ2-7; D gene uncertain. This CDR3 is 15 amino acids long. V dropped 0 bases and J dropped 0 bases, with 10 bases sitting between them. Germline V gene lookup returns CDR1 SGDLS and CDR2 YYNGEE. CDR3 in amino acids: CASSVGSQSSYEQYF. As DNA, the CDR3 is TGTGCCAGCAGCGTAGGGAGCCAGAGCTCCTACGAGCAGTACTTC.

This chain links TRBV29-1 with TRBJ1-1, with 7 bases that match TRBD1. There are 15 residues in the CDR3. Germline V gene lookup returns CDR1 SQVTM and CDR2 ANQGSEA. V was clipped by 2 bases and J by 3 bases; unmatched bases: 9. The CDR3 DNA is TGCAGCGTTGAATTTCCTGGGACAGCGTACACTGAAGCTTTCTTT. It translates to CSVEFPGTAYTEAFF.

The chain uses TRBV18 and TRBJ2-3; 9 bases match TRBD2. Trimming at V came to 3 bases and at J to 6 bases, leaving 7 bases not matched to a gene. The CDR3 is 15 residues long. Per the germline V gene, CDR1 is KGHSH and CDR2 is LQKENI. The CDR3 reads CASSPQRRGGDTQYF. As DNA, the CDR3 is TGTGCCAGCTCACCTCAACGGCGGGGGGGCGATACGCAGTATTTT. The full variable domain, completed using reference TRBV18 and TRBJ2-3, is NAGVMQNPRHLVRRRGQEARLRCSPMKGHSHVYWYRQLPEEGLKFMVYLQKENIIDESGMPKERFSAEFPKEGPSILRIQQVVRGDSAAYFCASSPQRRGGDTQYFGPGTRLTVL.

The V and J genes are TRBV9 and TRBJ2-1, with D perhaps TRBD2 (6 bases). V was pared by 4 bases and J by 3 bases, with 23 bases between. CDR3 length: 18 amino acids. CDR1 and CDR2 (germline): SGDLS, YYNGEE. The CDR3 reads CASSHPRFIAGNYNEQFF. In DNA form, the CDR3 reads TGTGCCAGCAGCCACCCCCGGTTCATCGCGGGGAACTACAATGAGCAGTTCTTC.

This clone has a single count. The chain has TRBV4-1 and TRBJ2-7; 7 bases are shared with TRBD2. With V trimmed by 5 bases and J by 3 bases, 1 base remained unmatched. Germline CDR1 and CDR2: MGHRA and YSYEKL. This CDR3 contains 12 residues. The CDR3 nucleotides are TGCGCCAGCAGCGTAGCGGGCTACGAGCAGTACTTC. Translation: CASSVAGYEQYF.

The chain joins TRBV30 to TRBJ2-6, with D unclear. Germline CDR1 is GTSNPN and CDR2 is SVGIG (reference sequence). The CDR3 spans 12 residues. With 3 bases removed from V and 1 base from J, the gap between germline ends came to 1 base. Here the CDR3 reads CAWRSGANVLTF. CDR3 nucleotide sequence: TGTGCCTGGAGGTCTGGGGCCAACGTCCTGACTTTC.

The CDR3 reads CASSPLAGSYNEQFF. CDR3 in DNA: TGTGCCAGCAGTCCTCTAGCGGGGTCTTACAATGAGCAGTTCTTC. The V call is TRBV6-6, the J call TRBJ2-1; 9 bases fit TRBD2. J lost 4 bases, V lost 5 bases, and 6 bases had no gene match. This CDR3 has 15 amino acids. Per the germline V gene, CDR1 is MNHNY and CDR2 is SVGAGI (reference sequence).